This entry lists 16 T cell receptor beta chains sequenced from one sample in a study of cytomegalovirus exposure and HLA in healthy donors (dated by TCRdb to 2016 to 2017). Library method: the immunoSEQ multiplex PCR assay. For the multiplex PCR, a mixture combining 60 forward primers for TCR Vbeta segments and 13 reverse primers for TCR Jbeta segments was used. The source is immuneACCESS, and TCRdb retained only in-frame sequences with V and J called. Part of the clones is not carried over; for the studies checked, unresolved V genes explain less than half of this, and the remainder is unexplained. This sample is represented by roughly 68,000 clones; approximately 72% of them were singletons. Roughly 7.4% of the sample is in the top ten clones. The sample taken for sequencing was PBMCs. These receptors were taken from a woman younger than 45 in good health and CMV-seropositive.

The chain employs TRBV13 and TRBJ2-7; TRBD1 is a possible D gene (6 bases). There are 13 residues in the CDR3. From germline, CDR1 is PRHDT and CDR2 FYEKMQ (reference sequence). V was trimmed by 5 bases and J by 3 bases, leaving 11 bases between them. CDR3 sequence reads: CASSPTDSYEQYF. The CDR3 DNA reads as TGTGCCAGCAGCCCAACGGACAGCTACGAGCAGTACTTC.

This chain joins TRBV6-5 and TRBJ2-3; D remains unclear. The CDR3 has 15 amino acids. V lost 3 bases and J 4 bases, leaving 14 bases between the germline ends. The germline CDR1 and CDR2 sequences are MNHEY and SVGAGI. CDR3 nucleotides: TGTGCCAGCAGTTATGACTCCGGTGGCCCAGATACGCAGTATTTT. Its translation: CASSYDSGGPDTQYF.

The V gene is TRBV4-3, the J gene TRBJ1-4; 7 bases map to TRBD1. The ends lost 0 bases at V and 7 bases at J; junction bases unmatched: 14. Per the germline V gene, CDR1 is LGHNA and CDR2 is YSLEER. This CDR3 is built from 18 residues. DNA of the CDR3: TGCGCCAGCAGCCAAGATATCCTCCTGACAGGGAGCGGTGAAAAACTGTTTTTT. As protein: CASSQDILLTGSGEKLFF.

In its sample, this clone was seen a few times. One end of the junction fails to match germline, which may point to a read error. The chain recombines TRBV7-7 with TRBJ2-5; 9 bases are a match to TRBD1. Germline V gene sequence: CDR1 SSHAT, CDR2 FNYEAQ (reference sequence). This CDR3 is 16 amino acids long. The CDR3 DNA follows: TGTGCTAGCAGCGCCTCCGGGACAGGGCGCCGGGAGACCCAGTACTTC. Translated, it gives CASSASGTGRRETQYF.

The table lists this clone with many counts. The genes are TRBV4-3 and TRBJ1-1; 12 positions agree with TRBD1. V trimming: 3 bases; J trimming: 7 bases; junction bases outside the gene matches: 6. CDR1 and CDR2 (germline): LGHNA, YSLEER. The CDR3 loop spans 15 amino acids. The CDR3 region is CASSHSGQGAGEAFF. In DNA, the CDR3 is TGCGCCAGCAGCCATTCGGGACAGGGGGCGGGTGAAGCTTTCTTT.

This clone occurred once. The chain employs TRBV7-2 and TRBJ2-7; 7 bases align to TRBD1. This CDR3 region has 14 residues. With V trimmed by 2 bases and J by 2 bases, 3 bases remained unmatched. Germline V CDR1 and CDR2: SGHTA, FQGNSA. As DNA, the CDR3 is TGTGCCAGCAGCTTAACGGGACAGACCTACGAGCAGTACTTC. Its translation: CASSLTGQTYEQYF.

This sequence joins TRBV9 and TRBJ2-7, with TRBD1 identical over 8 bases. J was trimmed by 1 base and V by 0 bases; bases with no gene match: 6. From germline, CDR1 is SGDLS and CDR2 YYNGEE. This CDR3 spans 16 amino acids. The CDR3 region is CASSVGRDRSSYEQYF. The CDR3 nucleotides are TGTGCCAGCAGCGTAGGGAGGGACAGGTCGTCCTACGAGCAGTACTTC.

The rearrangement uses TRBV11-2 and TRBJ2-6; D gene ambiguous. Germline V gene data show CDR1 as SGHAT and CDR2 as FQNNGV. Trimming took 1 base from V and 0 from J, leaving 7 bases between them. The CDR3 totals 16 residues. CDR3 DNA sequence: TGTGCCAGCAGCTTAGGCGGCATCTCTGGGGCCAACGTCCTGACTTTC. Amino acid sequence: CASSLGGISGANVLTF.

The genes are TRBV30 and TRBJ1-6; D remains ambiguous. Deletions cut 3 bases from V and 7 bases from J, with 7 bases between. CDR3 length: 12 residues. Germline V gene lookup returns CDR1 GTSNPN and CDR2 SVGIG (reference sequence). The CDR3 region is CAWRIGNSPLHF. The DNA for the CDR3 is TGTGCCTGGAGAATCGGGAATTCACCCCTCCACTTT.

The chain uses TRBV2 and TRBJ2-1; 12 bases are shared with TRBD2. Germline V gene lookup returns CDR1 SNHLY and CDR2 FYNNEI. This CDR3 has 15 residues. The V segment lost 6 bases and the J segment 6 bases; nucleotides outside the gene matches: 6. The CDR3 DNA reads as TGTGCCAGCAGCCTCAAGGGACTAGCGGGCAATGAGCAGTTCTTC. Protein product: CASSLKGLAGNEQFF.

This CDR3 is CSVDGLAGDSYEQYF. As DNA, the CDR3 is TGCAGCGTTGACGGGCTAGCGGGGGATTCCTACGAGCAGTACTTC. The chain carries TRBV29-1 and TRBJ2-5; the match to TRBD2 covers 10 bases. The end of the DNA fits TRBJ2-7 better, so the J call may be wrong. Per the germline V gene, CDR1 is SQVTM and CDR2 is ANQGSEA. The CDR3 has 15 residues.

The chain employs TRBV7-2 and TRBJ1-5; perhaps TRBD1 as D (6 bases). CDR1 and CDR2 (germline): SGHTA, FQGNSA. Trimming cost V 3 bases and J 4 bases, with 13 bases left between them. CDR3 length equals 15 residues. The CDR3 region is CASSLRGGKNQPQHF. CDR3 nucleotide sequence: TGTGCCAGCAGCTTGAGGGGGGGAAAAAATCAGCCCCAGCATTTT.

V usage is TRBV5-4 and J usage is TRBJ1-5; 7 positions match TRBD1. Germline values: CDR1 SGHNT, CDR2 YYREEE (reference sequence). The trim removed 0 bases at V and 4 bases at J, leaving 1 base unmatched. The length of the CDR3 is 14 residues. CDR3 loop: CASSLAGQNQPQHF. The CDR3, as DNA: TGTGCCAGCAGCTTGGCGGGACAGAATCAGCCCCAGCATTTT.

The chain uses TRBV7-9 and TRBJ2-3; 13 nucleotides align to TRBD2. This CDR3 region has 17 residues. CDR1 SEHNR and CDR2 FQNEAQ come from the germline V gene (reference sequence). Losses at the gene ends were 4 bases for V and 5 bases for J; bases not matched to a gene: 9. CDR3 DNA sequence: TGTGCCAGCAGCTCCGGGACTAGCGGGGTTGCAGGAGATACGCAGTATTTT. It codes for CASSSGTSGVAGDTQYF.

As DNA, the CDR3 is TGTGCCAGCAGCGCCCGGGACACCTCTATGGGCTACACCTTC. Translating gives CASSARDTSMGYTF. The chain combines TRBV9 with TRBJ1-2; D is perhaps TRBD1 (6 bases). There are 14 residues in the CDR3. Germline V gene sequence: CDR1 SGDLS, CDR2 YYNGEE. Trimming cost V 3 bases and J 8 bases, with 17 bases left between them.

The rearrangement links TRBV19 to TRBJ1-2; D not certain. The CDR3 runs to 13 residues. V gave up 1 base and J gave up 4 bases, with 7 bases separating them. Germline CDR1 LNHDA, CDR2 SQIVND (reference sequence). The CDR3 nucleotides are TGTGCCAGTAGTATAGGACACACCTATGGCTACACCTTC. Translation gives CASSIGHTYGYTF.